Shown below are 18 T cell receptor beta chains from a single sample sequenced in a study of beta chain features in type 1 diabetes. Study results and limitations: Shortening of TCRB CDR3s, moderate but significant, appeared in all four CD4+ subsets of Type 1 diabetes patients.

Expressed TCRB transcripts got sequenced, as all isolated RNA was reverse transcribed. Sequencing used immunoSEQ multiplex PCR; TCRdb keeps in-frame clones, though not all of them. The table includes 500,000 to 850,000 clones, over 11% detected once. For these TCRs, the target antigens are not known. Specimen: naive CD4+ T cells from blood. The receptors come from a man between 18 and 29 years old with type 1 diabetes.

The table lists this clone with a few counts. For the CDR3, the DNA is TGCGCCAGCAGCTTGACAGGACTCTCCTACGAGCAGTACTTC. Amino acid sequence: CASSLTGLSYEQYF. This chain connects TRBV5-1 to TRBJ2-7, with D possibly being TRBD1 or TRBD2 (5 bases each). The CDR3 loop spans 14 amino acids. Germline V gene lookup returns CDR1 SGHRS and CDR2 YFSETQ. V gave up 1 base and J gave up 0 bases, with 8 bases separating them.

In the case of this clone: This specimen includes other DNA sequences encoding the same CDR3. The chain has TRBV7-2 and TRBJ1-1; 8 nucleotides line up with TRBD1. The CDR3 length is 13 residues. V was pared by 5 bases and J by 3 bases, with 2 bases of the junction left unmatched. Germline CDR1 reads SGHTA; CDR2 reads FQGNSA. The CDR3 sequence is CASSLDRDTEAFF. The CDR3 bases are TGTGCCAGCAGCCTGGACAGGGACACTGAAGCTTTCTTT. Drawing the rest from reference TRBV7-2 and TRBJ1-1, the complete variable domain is GAGVSQSPSNKVTEKGKDVELRCDPISGHTALYWYRQSLGQGLEFLIYFQGNSAPDKSGLPSDRFSAERTGGSVSTLTIQRTQQEDSAVYLCASSLDRDTEAFFGQGTRLTVV.

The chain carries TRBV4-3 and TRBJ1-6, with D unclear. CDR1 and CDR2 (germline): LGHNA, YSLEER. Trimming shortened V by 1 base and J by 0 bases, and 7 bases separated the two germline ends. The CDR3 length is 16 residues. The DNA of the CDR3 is TGCGCCAGCAGCCAAGCGGGAGGCTCCTATAATTCACCCCTCCACTTT. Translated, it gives CASSQAGGSYNSPLHF.

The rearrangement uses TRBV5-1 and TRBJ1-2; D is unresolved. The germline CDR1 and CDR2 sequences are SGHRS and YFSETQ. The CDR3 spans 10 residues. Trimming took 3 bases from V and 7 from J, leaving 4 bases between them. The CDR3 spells CASSSGGYTF. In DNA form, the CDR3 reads TGCGCCAGCAGCTCGGGTGGCTACACCTTC.

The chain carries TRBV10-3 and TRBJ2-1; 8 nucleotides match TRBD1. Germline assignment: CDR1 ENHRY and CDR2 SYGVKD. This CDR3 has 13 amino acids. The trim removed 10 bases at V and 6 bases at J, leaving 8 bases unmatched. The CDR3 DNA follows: TGTGCCACCGCATTGGACAGGGTCAATGAGCAGTTCTTC. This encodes CATALDRVNEQFF.

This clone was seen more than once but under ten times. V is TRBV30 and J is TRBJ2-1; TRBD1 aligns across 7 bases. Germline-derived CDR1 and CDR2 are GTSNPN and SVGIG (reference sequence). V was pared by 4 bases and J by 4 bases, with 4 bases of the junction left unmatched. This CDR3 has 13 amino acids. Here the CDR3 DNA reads TGTGCCTGGACGGGACAGCCATACAATGAGCAGTTCTTC. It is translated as CAWTGQPYNEQFF.

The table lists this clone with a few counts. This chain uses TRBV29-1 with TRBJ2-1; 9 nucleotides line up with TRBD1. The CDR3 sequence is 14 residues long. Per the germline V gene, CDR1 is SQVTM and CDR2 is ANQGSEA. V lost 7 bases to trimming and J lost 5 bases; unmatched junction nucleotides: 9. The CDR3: CSASWGQGDNEQFF. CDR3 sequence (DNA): TGCAGCGCTTCCTGGGGACAGGGCGACAATGAGCAGTTCTTC.

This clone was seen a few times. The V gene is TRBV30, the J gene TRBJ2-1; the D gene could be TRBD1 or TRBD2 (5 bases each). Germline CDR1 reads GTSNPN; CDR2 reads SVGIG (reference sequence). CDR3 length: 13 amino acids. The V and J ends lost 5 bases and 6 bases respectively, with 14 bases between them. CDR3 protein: CAWARGSLNEQFF. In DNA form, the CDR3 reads TGTGCCTGGGCCCGGGGCAGTCTCAATGAGCAGTTCTTC. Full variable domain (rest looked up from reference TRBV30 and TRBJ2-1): SQTIHQWPATLVQPVGSPLSLECTVEGTSNPNLYWYRQAAGRGLQLLFYSVGIGQISSEVPQNLSASRPQDRQFILSSKKLLLSDSGFYLCAWARGSLNEQFFGPGTRLTVL.

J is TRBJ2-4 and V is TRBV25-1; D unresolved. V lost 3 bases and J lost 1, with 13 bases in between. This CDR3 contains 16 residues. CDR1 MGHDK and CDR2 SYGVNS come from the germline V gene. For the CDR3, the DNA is TGTGCCAGCAGTGACAAGACGGACCTTGCCAAAAACATTCAGTACTTC. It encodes CASSDKTDLAKNIQYF. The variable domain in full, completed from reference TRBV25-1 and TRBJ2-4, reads EADIYQTPRYLVIGTGKKITLECSQTMGHDKMYWYQQDPGMELHLIHYSYGVNSTEKGDLSSESTVSRIRTEHFPLTLESARPSHTSQYLCASSDKTDLAKNIQYFGAGTRLSVL.

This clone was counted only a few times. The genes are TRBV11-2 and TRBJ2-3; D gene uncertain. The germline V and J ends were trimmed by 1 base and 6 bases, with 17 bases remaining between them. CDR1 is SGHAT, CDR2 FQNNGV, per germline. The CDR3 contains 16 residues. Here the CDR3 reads CASSLGRATFGDTQYF. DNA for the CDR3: TGTGCCAGCAGCTTAGGAAGGGCGACTTTCGGGGATACGCAGTATTTT.

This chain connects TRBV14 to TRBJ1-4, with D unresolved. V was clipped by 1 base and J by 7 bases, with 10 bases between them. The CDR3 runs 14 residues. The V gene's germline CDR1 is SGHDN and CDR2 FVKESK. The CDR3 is CASSQVGGGEKLFF. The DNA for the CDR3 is TGTGCCAGCAGCCAAGTGGGAGGTGGTGAAAAACTGTTTTTT.

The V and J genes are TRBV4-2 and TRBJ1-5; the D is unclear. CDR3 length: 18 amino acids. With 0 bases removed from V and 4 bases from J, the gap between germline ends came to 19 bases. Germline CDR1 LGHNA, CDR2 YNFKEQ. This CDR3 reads CASSQDKPNKGLNQPQHF. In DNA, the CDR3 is TGTGCCAGCAGCCAAGATAAACCTAACAAGGGCCTAAATCAGCCCCAGCATTTT.

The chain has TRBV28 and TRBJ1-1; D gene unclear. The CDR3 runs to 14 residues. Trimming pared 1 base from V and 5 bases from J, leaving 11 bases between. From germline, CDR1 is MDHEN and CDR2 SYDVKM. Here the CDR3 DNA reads TGTGCCAGCAGTTTATACTGGGATCGGACTGAAGCTTTCTTT. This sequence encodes CASSLYWDRTEAFF.

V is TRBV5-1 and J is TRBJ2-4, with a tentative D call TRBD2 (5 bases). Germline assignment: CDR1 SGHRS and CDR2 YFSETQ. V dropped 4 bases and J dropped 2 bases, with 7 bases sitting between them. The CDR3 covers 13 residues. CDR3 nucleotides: TGCGCCAGCAGCGAGGGTTCCAAAAACATTCAGTACTTC. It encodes CASSEGSKNIQYF. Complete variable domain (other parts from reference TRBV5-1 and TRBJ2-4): KAGVTQTPRYLIKTRGQQVTLSCSPISGHRSVSWYQQTPGQGLQFLFEYFSETQRNKGNFPGRFSGRQFSNSRSEMNVSTLELGDSALYLCASSEGSKNIQYFGAGTRLSVL.

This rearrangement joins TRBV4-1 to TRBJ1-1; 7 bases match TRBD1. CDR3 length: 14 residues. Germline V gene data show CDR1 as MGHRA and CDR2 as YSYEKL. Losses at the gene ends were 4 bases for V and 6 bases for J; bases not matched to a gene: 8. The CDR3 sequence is CASSLIDRVPEAFF. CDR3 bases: TGCGCCAGCAGCCTCATAGACAGGGTTCCTGAAGCTTTCTTT.

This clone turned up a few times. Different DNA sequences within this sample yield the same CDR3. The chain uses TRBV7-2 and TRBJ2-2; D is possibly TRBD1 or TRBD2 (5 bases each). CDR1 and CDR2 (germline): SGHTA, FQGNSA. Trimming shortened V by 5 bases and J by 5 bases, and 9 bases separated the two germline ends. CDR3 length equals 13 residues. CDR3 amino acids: CASSPGTTGELFF. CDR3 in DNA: TGTGCCAGCAGCCCCGGGACGACCGGGGAGCTGTTTTTT.

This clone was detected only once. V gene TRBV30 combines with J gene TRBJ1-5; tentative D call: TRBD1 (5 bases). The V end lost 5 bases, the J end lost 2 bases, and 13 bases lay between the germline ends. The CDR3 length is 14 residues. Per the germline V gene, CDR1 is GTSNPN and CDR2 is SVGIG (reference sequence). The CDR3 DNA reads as TGTGCCTGGGGGGAGGCAGGGCGCAATCAGCCCCAGCATTTT. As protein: CAWGEAGRNQPQHF.

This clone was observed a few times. The CDR3 reads CASSLISGGAGEQFF. The CDR3, as DNA: TGCGCCAGCAGCCTTATTAGCGGGGGGGCAGGTGAGCAGTTCTTC. This rearrangement joins TRBV4-1 to TRBJ2-1, with 11 positions matching TRBD2. The CDR3 consists of 15 residues. From germline, CDR1 is MGHRA and CDR2 YSYEKL. J was trimmed by 9 bases and V by 4 bases; bases with no gene match: 8.